The T cell receptor (beta chain) described here comes from a study of siplizumab effects on memory and regulatory T cells. General study results and limits: Siplizumab produced a significant drop in alloreactive sequences attributable to unstimulated CD4+ memory cells. Unstimulated subsets were the mapping target of only a minor fraction of alloreactive clones. Apparently more diverse than memory cells, naive T cells also seemed major alloresponse contributors.

Per individual sample, 95,000 to 100,000 TCR templates were assayed. Some clones are missing from TCRdb's copy, which holds only in-frame ones; the method was immunoSEQ multiplex PCR. The sample carries over 85,000 clones, roughly 90% recorded once. Germline CDR1 and CDR2: LGHNT and FRNRAP. The CDR3 covers 14 residues. V was cut by 5 bases and J by 3 bases, with 11 bases left in between. Points on this clone: Its antigen is not known.

This sequence was found in a human donor in good health. The V gene is TRBV12-5, the J gene TRBJ2-1, with D maybe TRBD1 (6 bases). The material sequenced was CD4+ T cells sorted from blood. The CDR3 spells CASGGGGGYNEQFF. In DNA form, the CDR3 reads TGTGCTAGTGGTGGGGGCGGAGGCTACAATGAGCAGTTCTTC.